This T cell receptor (beta chain) was captured in a study of T cell responses to AZD1222 COVID-19 vaccine. TCRdb's table, derived via immunoSEQ multiplex PCR, lists solely in-frame clones and lacks some. The sample consists of more than 140,000 clones, about 90% of them appearing once. Trimming removed 4 bases from V and 5 bases from J, with 16 bases in between. CDR1 and CDR2 from the germline V gene are SGHRS and YFSETQ. This CDR3 region has 15 residues. Sequences were derived from peripheral blood, sampled on day 0 of AZD1222 vaccination. The chain uses TRBV5-1 and TRBJ1-5; no clear D. This receptor was obtained from an adult in good health. CDR3: CASSKGALGDQPQHF. The CDR3 region has the DNA TGCGCCAGCAGCAAGGGAGCCCTAGGCGATCAGCCCCAGCATTTT.